The clone carrying this T cell receptor (beta chain) was counted only a few times. Treatment meaning: oral pan-JAK inhibitor, 5-10 mg twice daily. PBMCs yielded sorted CD4+ and CD8+ T cells. The data derive from a study of CD8+ T cells in alopecia areata. Looking at the study overall: Treatment of the treated patients consisted of oral tofacitinib, 5 to 10 mg twice daily.

The sequencing template was cDNA reverse transcribed from extracted RNA. Method: immunoSEQ multiplex PCR; TCRdb's copy keeps in-frame clones and lacks some. The sample includes over 95,000 clones, roughly 56% seen only once; the top ten take around 3.4%. The CDR3 has 14 residues. Germline V gives CDR1 MNHEY, CDR2 SVGAGI. V shed 6 bases, J shed 6 bases, and the junction held 6 bases outside the gene matches. V and J are TRBV6-5 and TRBJ2-3, with 10 bases identical to TRBD1. This TCR was sampled from a human donor with alopecia areata. The specimen comprised CD4+ T cells sorted from blood, sampled at week 24, from a patient treated with tofacitinib. CDR3 in DNA: TGTGCCAGCAGGAGGACAGGGGGGGCGGATACGCAGTATTTT. It is translated as CASRRTGGADTQYF.